This TCR beta chain is from a study of blood T cells in healthy people across ages. The study's findings and limits: In older individuals, TCR beta diversity per million T cells was lower, falling roughly linearly with age. Higher diversity and more naive CD4+ cells were features of long-lived donors, compared to aged donors.

In the case of this clonotype: Its target is not known.

Alongside a J-beta primer mix, a sample-barcoded 5' primer served in a second PCR lasting roughly 7 to 11 cycles. Sequencing of every sample gave 2.5 million or more CDR3-containing paired-end reads. A single record per CDR3 protein comes from TCRdb applying MiXCR to the 5' RACE reads. The data contain about 1.7 million distinct CDR3 sequences, roughly 27% of them singletons. Germline V gene sequence: CDR1 SGHTA, CDR2 FQGNSA. Trimming cost V 4 bases and J 4 bases; bases outside gene matches: 6. This CDR3 comprises 15 residues. Aged about 6 to 90, donors were systemically healthy Caucasians from Russia.

The TCR comes from a woman aged 25-40 years in good health. The sample comprised blood. This chain connects TRBV7-2 to TRBJ2-2; 7 bases are shared with TRBD2. CDR3 sequence reads: CASSSAPGGTGELFF. The CDR3 nucleotides are TGTGCCAGCAGCTCTGCGCCGGGGGGCACCGGGGAGCTGTTTTTT. Full variable domain (outside the CDR3, taken from reference TRBV7-2 and TRBJ2-2): GAGVSQSPSNKVTEKGKDVELRCDPISGHTALYWYRQSLGQGLEFLIYFQGNSAPDKSGLPSDRFSAERTGGSVSTLTIQRTQQEDSAVYLCASSSAPGGTGELFFGEGSRLTVL.